This record covers a single TCR beta chain. Distinct nucleotide sequences in the sample also encode this CDR3. TCRdb's copy holds only in-frame clones and misses some; the assay was immunoSEQ multiplex PCR. The sample shows roughly 200,000 clones, more than 60% of them seen only once. CDR3 size: 16 residues. Germline CDR1 and CDR2: SGHRS and YFSETQ. Trimming left V 0 bases short and J 0 bases short, with 7 bases between. The sample is drawn from a study of blood T cell repertoires in COVID-19. Specimen: peripheral blood. The receptor's source is a man aged 45 to 65 who had recovered from COVID-19. This sequence joins TRBV5-1 and TRBJ2-6; TRBD2 might be the D (6 bases). In DNA, the CDR3 is TGCGCCAGCAGCTTGGTCGGGAGCTCTGGGGCCAACGTCCTGACTTTC. This sequence encodes CASSLVGSSGANVLTF.